This TCR beta chain appears in the sequencing data of a study of control samples from healthy donors and cancer patients. CDR3 size: 14 residues. Germline V CDR1 and CDR2: KGHSH, LQKENI. V lost 2 bases and J lost 6, with 8 bases in between. Some clones are missing from TCRdb's copy, which holds only in-frame ones; the method was immunoSEQ multiplex PCR. The sample holds 100,000 to 150,000 clones, roughly nine tenths seen once. The V and J genes are TRBV18 and TRBJ1-6; D may be TRBD1 (5 bases). This TCR was recovered from a woman in her late teens or twenties in good health. Sequencing used blood. The CDR3 DNA is TGTGCCAGCTCACCAGAGACAGCTAATTCACCCCTCCACTTT. It translates to CASSPETANSPLHF.